This record looks at one TCR beta chain sequence and its context. This clone was found once. This clone's antigen is unknown. No per-base quality is available; no much larger clone lies one base away. This sample is part of a study of CD8+ T cells in alopecia areata listed by TCRdb under 2018. Background for the entire study: Treated patients were enrolled in an open-label pilot trial of oral tofacitinib, 5 to 10 mg twice daily, for moderate-to-severe alopecia areata. Patients received tofacitinib for 6 to 18 months and were then followed off drug for 6 months to check for delayed response and recurrence. To study T cell clonal expansion in alopecia areata, the researchers applied high-throughput TCRbeta sequencing to both the C3H/HeJ mouse model and human patients. Human TCRbeta sequencing covered scalp tissue and sorted CD4+ and CD8+ peripheral blood T cells from patchy and totalis/universalis alopecia areata patients and healthy controls. Biopsies were taken from tofacitinib-treated patients at baseline and again at 4 and 24 weeks into treatment, and several of those patients also had a later scalp biopsy. Scalp clonality was compared across normal scalp (n=4), patchy alopecia areata scalp (n=8), and alopecia totalis/universalis scalp (n=8). RNA was obtained with the PAXgene miRNA kit for fixed scalp, the miRNeasy kit for PBMCs, and the RNeasy kit for mouse skin. Amplification of TCRbeta CDR3 regions was done by immunoSEQ multiplex PCR using 35 Vbeta forward primers and 13 Jbeta reverse primers. Beyond this particular receptor, the publication reports: Unlike mouse skin, which is dominated by gammadelta T cells, normal human skin has resident alphabeta T cells that are also sequenced, and this complicates analysis of the scalp TCR repertoire. Lesional scalp, especially in alopecia totalis/universalis, showed higher clonality and more expanded CD8+ clones than normal scalp, suggesting antigenic drive. Compared with mice, TCR sequences shared between patients were less clear, possibly partly because of HLA diversity across the patient population.

The time point label on this specimen signifies: baseline before oral tofacitinib. Peripheral blood and lesional scalp punch biopsies were obtained from patients with alopecia areata. After PBMCs were isolated by density centrifugation and stained for CD3, CD4 and CD8, a FACSAria was used to sort CD4+ and CD8+ T cells. The library was built by means of the immunoSEQ multiplex PCR assay. RNA was extracted from all samples and reverse transcribed into cDNA as template for TCR sequencing. SuperScript III was used to make first-strand cDNA, primed with a 2:1 mix of oligo-dT and random hexamers. A synthetic immune receptor repertoire was used to assess amplification bias, and residual bias was removed computationally. The authors' pipeline ran thus. Raw reads were preprocessed to remove errors, and CDR3 was defined according to IMGT conventions as the region from the conserved cysteine to phenylalanine. Clonality was calculated as 1 minus Shannon entropy normalized by log2 of the number of productive unique TCRs. Scalp TCRbeta sequences were cross-referenced with sorted blood CD4 and CD8 repertoires so that the CD4 or CD8 identity of scalp clones could be inferred. The immuneACCESS repertoire file appears here via TCRdb, limited to in-frame rearrangements. These files lack a portion of the clones; in checked studies, under half of the deficit traces to unresolved V genes, and the cause of the others is not known. V and J calls plus clone size are reproduced from that table; the DNA served to infer D and trimming. This sample gives 170,000 or so clones in total; more than 60% of them show up just once. The biggest ten clones account for about 1.7% of the sample.

The CDR3, cysteine through phenylalanine, is 14 amino acids long. Only the CDR3 part of the read is kept: 42 bases, read in frame from the first base. Reading the germline V gene gives CDR1 SGDLS and CDR2 YYNGEE. V was cut back by 4 bases and J by 10 bases, leaving a gap of 15 bases between them. Recombination joined TRBV9 with TRBJ1-6; possibly the D gene is TRBD1, per 6 matching bases. This TCR came from a human donor with alopecia areata. The sequencing used CD4+ T cells sorted from blood, collected at week 0. The DNA is TGTGCCAGCAGCTCAGGGGTAATCGGATCACCCCTCCACTTT. Its product reads: CASSSGVIGSPLHF.